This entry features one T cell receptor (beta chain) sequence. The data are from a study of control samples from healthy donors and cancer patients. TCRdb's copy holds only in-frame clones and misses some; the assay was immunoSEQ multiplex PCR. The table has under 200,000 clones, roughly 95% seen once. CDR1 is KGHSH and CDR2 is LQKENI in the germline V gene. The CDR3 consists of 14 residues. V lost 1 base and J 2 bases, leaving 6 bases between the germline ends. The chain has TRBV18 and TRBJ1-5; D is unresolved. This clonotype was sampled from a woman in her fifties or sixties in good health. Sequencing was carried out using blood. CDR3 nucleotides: TGTGCCAGCTCACCACAGATCGGCAATCAGCCCCAGCATTTT. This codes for CASSPQIGNQPQHF.